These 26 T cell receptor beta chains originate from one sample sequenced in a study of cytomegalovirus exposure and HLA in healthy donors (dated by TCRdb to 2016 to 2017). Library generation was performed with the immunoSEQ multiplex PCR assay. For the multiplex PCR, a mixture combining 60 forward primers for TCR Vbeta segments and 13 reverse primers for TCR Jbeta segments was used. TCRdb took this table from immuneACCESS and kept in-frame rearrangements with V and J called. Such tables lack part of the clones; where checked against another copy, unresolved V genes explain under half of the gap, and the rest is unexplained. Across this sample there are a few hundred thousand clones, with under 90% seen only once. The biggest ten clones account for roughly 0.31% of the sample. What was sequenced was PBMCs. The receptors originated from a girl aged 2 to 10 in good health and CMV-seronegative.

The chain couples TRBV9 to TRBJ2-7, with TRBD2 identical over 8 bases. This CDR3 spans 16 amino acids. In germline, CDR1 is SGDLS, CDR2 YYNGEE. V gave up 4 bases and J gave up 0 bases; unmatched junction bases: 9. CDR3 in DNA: TGTGCCAGCAGCCCTCTTCAGCGGGGGTCCTCCTACGAGCAGTACTTC. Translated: CASSPLQRGSSYEQYF.

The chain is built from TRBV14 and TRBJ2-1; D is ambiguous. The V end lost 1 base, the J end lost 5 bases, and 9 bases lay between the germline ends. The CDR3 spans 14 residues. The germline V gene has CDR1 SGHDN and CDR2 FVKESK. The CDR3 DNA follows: TGTGCCAGCAGCCAAGTCCGACTTAACAATGAGCAGTTCTTC. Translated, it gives CASSQVRLNNEQFF.

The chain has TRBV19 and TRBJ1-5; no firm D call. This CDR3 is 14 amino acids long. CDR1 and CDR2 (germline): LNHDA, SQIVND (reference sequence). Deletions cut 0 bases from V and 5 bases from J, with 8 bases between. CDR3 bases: TGTGCCAGTAGTATAGATGCAGAAGATCAGCCCCAGCATTTT. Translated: CASSIDAEDQPQHF.

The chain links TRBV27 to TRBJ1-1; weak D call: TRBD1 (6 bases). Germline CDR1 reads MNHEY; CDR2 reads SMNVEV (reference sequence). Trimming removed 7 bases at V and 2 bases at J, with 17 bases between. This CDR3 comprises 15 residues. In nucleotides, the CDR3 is TGTGCCAGCATGCGGTACAGGGACCGCAACACTGAAGCTTTCTTT. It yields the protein CASMRYRDRNTEAFF.

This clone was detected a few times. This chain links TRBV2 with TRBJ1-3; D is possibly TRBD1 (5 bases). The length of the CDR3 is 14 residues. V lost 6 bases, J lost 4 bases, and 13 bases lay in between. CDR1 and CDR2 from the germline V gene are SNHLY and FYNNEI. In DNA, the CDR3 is TGTGCCAGCAGGGGGGGGGACTCAGGAAACACCATATATTTT. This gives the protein CASRGGDSGNTIYF.

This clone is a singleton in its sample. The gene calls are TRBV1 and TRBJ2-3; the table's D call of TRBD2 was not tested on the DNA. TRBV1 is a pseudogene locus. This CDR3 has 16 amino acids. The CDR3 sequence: CTSSQTVKRSTDTQYF. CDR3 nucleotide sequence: TGCACCAGCAGCCAAACCGTTAAGCGGAGCACAGATACGCAGTATTTT.

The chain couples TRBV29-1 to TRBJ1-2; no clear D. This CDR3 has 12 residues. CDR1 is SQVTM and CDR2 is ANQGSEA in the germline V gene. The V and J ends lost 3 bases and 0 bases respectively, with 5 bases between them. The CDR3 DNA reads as TGCAGCGTTGAGGTAGCTAACTATGGCTACACCTTC. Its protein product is CSVEVANYGYTF.

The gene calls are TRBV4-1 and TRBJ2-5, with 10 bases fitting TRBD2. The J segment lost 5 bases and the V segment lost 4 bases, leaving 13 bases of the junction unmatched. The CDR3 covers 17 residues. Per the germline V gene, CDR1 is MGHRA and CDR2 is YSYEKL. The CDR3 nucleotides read TGCGCCAGCAGCCTCAGACCTCTAGCGGGGGTGGTTGAGACCCAGTACTTC. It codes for CASSLRPLAGVVETQYF.

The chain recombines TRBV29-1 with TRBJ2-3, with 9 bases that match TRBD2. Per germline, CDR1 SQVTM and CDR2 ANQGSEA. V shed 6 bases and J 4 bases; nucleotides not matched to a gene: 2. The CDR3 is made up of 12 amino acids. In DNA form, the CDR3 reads TGCAGCGTGAGACTAGCGGCAGATACGCAGTATTTT. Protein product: CSVRLAADTQYF.

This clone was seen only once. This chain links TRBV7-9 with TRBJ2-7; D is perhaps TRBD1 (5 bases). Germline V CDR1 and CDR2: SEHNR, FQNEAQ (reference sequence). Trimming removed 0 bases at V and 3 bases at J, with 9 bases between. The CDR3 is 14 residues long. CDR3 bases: TGTGCCAGCAGCTTAGCTCTCGACAGCTACGAGCAGTACTTC. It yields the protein CASSLALDSYEQYF.

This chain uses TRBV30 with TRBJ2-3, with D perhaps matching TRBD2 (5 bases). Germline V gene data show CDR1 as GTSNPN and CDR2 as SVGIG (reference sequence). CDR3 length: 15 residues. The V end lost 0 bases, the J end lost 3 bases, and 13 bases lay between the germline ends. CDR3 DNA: TGTGCCTGGAGTGTACTTCTAGCTCCGACAGATACGCAGTATTTT. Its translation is CAWSVLLAPTDTQYF.

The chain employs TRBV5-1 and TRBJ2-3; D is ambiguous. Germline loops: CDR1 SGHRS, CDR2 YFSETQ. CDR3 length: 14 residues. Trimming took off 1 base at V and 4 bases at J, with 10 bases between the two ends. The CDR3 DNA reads TGCGCCAGCAGCTTGTCTGCGAGGCCAGATACGCAGTATTTT. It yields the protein CASSLSARPDTQYF.

The CDR3 protein is CAWSVLAEYNEQFF. The CDR3 region has the DNA TGTGCCTGGAGTGTACTAGCGGAGTACAATGAGCAGTTCTTC. This sequence joins TRBV30 and TRBJ2-1; 8 nucleotides match TRBD2. The germline CDR1 and CDR2 sequences are GTSNPN and SVGIG (reference sequence). Losses at the gene ends were 0 bases for V and 4 bases for J; bases not matched to a gene: 2. CDR3 length equals 14 residues.

The CDR3 nucleotides read TGTGCCAGCAGCTTGGAAGGGGGCCGGTTTAATCAGCCCCAGCATTTT. This translates into CASSLEGGRFNQPQHF. This chain connects TRBV5-8 to TRBJ1-5; 7 bases are shared with TRBD1. V lost 0 bases to trimming and J lost 4 bases; unmatched junction nucleotides: 7. From germline, CDR1 is SGHTS and CDR2 YDEGEE. The CDR3 is 16 residues long.

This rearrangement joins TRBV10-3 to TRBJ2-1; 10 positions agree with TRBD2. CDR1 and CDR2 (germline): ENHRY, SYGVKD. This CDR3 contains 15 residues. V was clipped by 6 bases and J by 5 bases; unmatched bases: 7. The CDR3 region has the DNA TGTGCCATCAGCTTTAGCGGGGGGCCCAACAATGAGCAGTTCTTC. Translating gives CAISFSGGPNNEQFF.

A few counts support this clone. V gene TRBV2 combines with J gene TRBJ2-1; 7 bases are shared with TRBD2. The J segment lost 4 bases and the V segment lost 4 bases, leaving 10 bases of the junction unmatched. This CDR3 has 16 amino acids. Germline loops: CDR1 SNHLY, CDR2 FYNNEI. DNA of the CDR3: TGTGCCAGCAGTGGTAGCGGGCCTCCTTTTTACAATGAGCAGTTCTTC. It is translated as CASSGSGPPFYNEQFF.

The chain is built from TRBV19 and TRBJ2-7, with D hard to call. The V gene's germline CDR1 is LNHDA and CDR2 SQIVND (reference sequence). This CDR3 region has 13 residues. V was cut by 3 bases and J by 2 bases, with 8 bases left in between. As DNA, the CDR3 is TGTGCCAGTAGTATTGCGTCAACCTACGAGCAGTACTTC. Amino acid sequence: CASSIASTYEQYF. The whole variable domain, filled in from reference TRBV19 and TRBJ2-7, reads DGGITQSPKYLFRKEGQNVTLSCEQNLNHDAMYWYRQDPGQGLRLIYYSQIVNDFQKGDIAEGYSVSREKKESFPLTVTSAQKNPTAFYLCASSIASTYEQYFGPGTRLTVT.

As DNA, the CDR3 is TGTGCCAGCAGCCTTCCGGGACAGACTGAAGCTTTCTTT. Translation gives CASSLPGQTEAFF. The chain has TRBV7-3 and TRBJ1-1, with 7 bases aligning to TRBD1. The ends lost 5 bases at V and 5 bases at J; junction bases unmatched: 5. The germline CDR1 and CDR2 sequences are SGHTA and FQGTGA. The length of the CDR3 is 13 residues.

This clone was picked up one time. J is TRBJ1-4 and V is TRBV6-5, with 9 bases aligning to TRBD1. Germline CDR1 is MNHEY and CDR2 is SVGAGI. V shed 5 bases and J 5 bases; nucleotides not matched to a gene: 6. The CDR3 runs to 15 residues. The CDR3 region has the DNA TGTGCCAGCAGTCGATGGGACAGGGTAAATGAAAAACTGTTTTTT. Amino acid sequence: CASSRWDRVNEKLFF.

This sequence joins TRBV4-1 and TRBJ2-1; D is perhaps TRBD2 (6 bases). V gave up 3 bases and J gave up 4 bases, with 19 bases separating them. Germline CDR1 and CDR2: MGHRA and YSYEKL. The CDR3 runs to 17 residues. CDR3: CASSQTSGVKFYNEQFF. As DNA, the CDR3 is TGCGCCAGCAGCCAGACTAGTGGGGTAAAGTTTTACAATGAGCAGTTCTTC.

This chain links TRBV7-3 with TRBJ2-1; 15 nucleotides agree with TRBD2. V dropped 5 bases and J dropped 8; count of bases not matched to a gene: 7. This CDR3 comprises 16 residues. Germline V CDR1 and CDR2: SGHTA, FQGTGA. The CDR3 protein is CASSQGLAGGIDEQFF. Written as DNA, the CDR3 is TGTGCCAGCAGCCAGGGACTAGCGGGAGGAATTGATGAGCAGTTCTTC. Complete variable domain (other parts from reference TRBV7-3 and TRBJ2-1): GAGVSQTPSNKVTEKGKYVELRCDPISGHTALYWYRQSLGQGPEFLIYFQGTGAADDSGLPNDRFFAVRPEGSVSTLKIQRTERGDSAVYLCASSQGLAGGIDEQFFGPGTRLTVL.

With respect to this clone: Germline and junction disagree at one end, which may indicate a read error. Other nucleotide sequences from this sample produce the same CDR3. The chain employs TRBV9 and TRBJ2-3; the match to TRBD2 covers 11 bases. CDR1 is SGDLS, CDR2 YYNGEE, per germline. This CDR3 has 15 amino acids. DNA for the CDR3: TGTGCCAGCAGCTTAGCGGGAGGGCCGCCAGATACGCAGTACTTT. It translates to CASSLAGGPPDTQYF.

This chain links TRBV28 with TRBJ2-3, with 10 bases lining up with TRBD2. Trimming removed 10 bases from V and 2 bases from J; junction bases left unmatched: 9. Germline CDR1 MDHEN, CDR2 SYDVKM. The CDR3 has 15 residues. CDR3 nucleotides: TGTGCCATAACTAGCGGGACCTCTTTCACAGATACGCAGTATTTT. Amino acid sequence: CAITSGTSFTDTQYF. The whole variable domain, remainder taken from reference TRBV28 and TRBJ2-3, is DVKVTQSSRYLVKRTGEKVFLECVQDMDHENMFWYRQDPGLGLRLIYFSYDVKMKEKGDIPEGYSVSREKKERFSLILESASTNQTSMYLCAITSGTSFTDTQYFGPGTRLTVL.

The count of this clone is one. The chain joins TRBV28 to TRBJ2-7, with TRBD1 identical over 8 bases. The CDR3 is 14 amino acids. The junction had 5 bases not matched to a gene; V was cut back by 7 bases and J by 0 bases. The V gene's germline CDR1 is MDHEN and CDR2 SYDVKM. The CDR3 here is CASMGQENSYEQYF. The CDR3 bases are TGTGCCAGCATGGGACAGGAAAACTCCTACGAGCAGTACTTC. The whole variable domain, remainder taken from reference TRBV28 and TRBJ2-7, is DVKVTQSSRYLVKRTGEKVFLECVQDMDHENMFWYRQDPGLGLRLIYFSYDVKMKEKGDIPEGYSVSREKKERFSLILESASTNQTSMYLCASMGQENSYEQYFGPGTRLTVT.

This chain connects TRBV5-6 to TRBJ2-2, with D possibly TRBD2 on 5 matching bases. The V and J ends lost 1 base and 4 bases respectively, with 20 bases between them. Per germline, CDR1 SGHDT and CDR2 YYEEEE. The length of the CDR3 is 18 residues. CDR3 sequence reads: CASSLSRRGSLLTGELFF. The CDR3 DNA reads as TGTGCCAGCAGCTTGAGCAGACGAGGGTCCCTTCTCACCGGGGAGCTGTTTTTT.

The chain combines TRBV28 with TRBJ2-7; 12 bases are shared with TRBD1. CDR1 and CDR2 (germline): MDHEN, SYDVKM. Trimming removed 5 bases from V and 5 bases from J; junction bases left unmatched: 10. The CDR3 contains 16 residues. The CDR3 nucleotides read TGTGCCAGCAGTCTCCCCGGTGGGACAGGGGGCAACGAGCAGTACTTC. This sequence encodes CASSLPGGTGGNEQYF.